A selection of T cell receptor beta chains follows, all from one sample in a study of Graves' ophthalmopathy and Graves' hyperthyroidism. TCRdb ran MiXCR on the multiplex PCR reads and lists one entry per CDR3 protein. The sample includes about 700,000 distinct CDR3 sequences, under 50% of them seen just once. Sequencing used peripheral blood. The receptor source for this set is an adult man with Graves' ophthalmopathy. CDR3s leave out the opening cysteine and the closing phenylalanine or tryptophan. The order of the fields is V gene, CDR3 protein.

V: TRBV6-6
CDR3: ASRGSAYEQY

V: TRBV5-1
CDR3: ASSRRGLADSGELF

V: TRBV5-8
CDR3: ASSLNNYEQY

V: TRBV7-4
CDR3: ASSHPGTGYEQY

V: TRBV11-2
CDR3: ASSTRQGAHGYT

V: TRBV9
CDR3: ALTASYEQY

V: TRBV11-3
CDR3: ASRLDRFTSYEQY

V: TRBV3-1
CDR3: ASSQDRTKGEQY

V: TRBV10-3
CDR3: AISSGTNYGYT

V: TRBV6-1
CDR3: ASSEASWLLGLF

V: TRBV25-1
CDR3: ASSQKAGQGNTEAF

V: TRBV2
CDR3: ASSAYQGSSYEQY